This T cell receptor (beta chain) was sequenced for a study of T cell repertoires in ileal Crohn's disease. Libraries were prepared by immunoSEQ multiplex PCR; TCRdb keeps only in-frame clonotypes and omits some of them. The sample has over 10,000 clones; more than 70% are singletons. The time point denotes: neoterminal ileum biopsy at postoperative endoscopy, about 6 months after surgery. Sequenced sample: ileal tissue. The clonotype comes from an adult with Crohn's disease.

CDR3 coding DNA: TGTGCCAGCACGTGGGGCGGGGGGGTTAATGAAAAACTGTTTTTT. Translation gives CASTWGGGVNEKLFF. The genes are TRBV7-9 and TRBJ1-4; tentative D call: TRBD1 (5 bases). The V gene's germline CDR1 is SEHNR and CDR2 FQNEAQ (reference sequence). V was cut by 7 bases and J by 4 bases, with 16 bases left in between. The CDR3 has 15 amino acids.